The present T cell receptor (beta chain) was sequenced within a study of response to subunit inactivated influenza vaccine. Notes on the study in general: It was suggested by the authors that few new T cells are recruited by each seasonal influenza vaccination.

The CDR3 covers 16 residues. The ends lost 5 bases at V and 0 bases at J; junction bases unmatched: 5. Germline CDR1 SGHAT, CDR2 FQNNGV. In this sample, this clonotype turned up many times. Antigen specificity is unknown. TCRdb ran MiXCR on the RT-PCR reads and lists one entry per CDR3 protein. Here the sample spans hundreds of thousands of distinct CDR3 sequences, about 7.6% being singletons. Material: PBMCs from blood, obtained around 25 months after vaccination. This TCR derives from a man in his fifties or sixties who received an inactivated influenza vaccine. The chain couples TRBV11-2 to TRBJ2-2; TRBD1 matches 8 bases. This chain's CDR3 is CASSTWTGTNTGELFF. The CDR3 region has the DNA TGTGCCAGCAGCACGTGGACAGGGACGAACACCGGGGAGCTGTTTTTT.